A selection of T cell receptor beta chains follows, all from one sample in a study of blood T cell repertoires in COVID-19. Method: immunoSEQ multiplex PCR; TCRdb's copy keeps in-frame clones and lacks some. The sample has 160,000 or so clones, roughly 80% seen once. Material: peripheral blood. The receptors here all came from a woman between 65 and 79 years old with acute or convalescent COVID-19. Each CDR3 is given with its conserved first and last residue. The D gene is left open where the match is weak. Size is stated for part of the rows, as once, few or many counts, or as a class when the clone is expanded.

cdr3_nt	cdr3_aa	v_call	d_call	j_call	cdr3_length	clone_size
TGTGCCAGCTCACCACCCGCAGGGGGAAGGACTGAAGCTTTCTTT	CASSPPAGGRTEAFF	TRBV18	TRBD1	TRBJ1-1	15	few
TGTGCCAGCAGCACCCTCCTAGCGGGGTCTCTCCTCTTC	CASSTLLAGSLLF	TRBV7-8	TRBD2	TRBJ2-1	13	.
TGTGCCAGCAGTCGAACCCGACAGGGAGGCCACGAGCAGTACTTC	CASSRTRQGGHEQYF	TRBV6-6	.	TRBJ2-7	15	.
TGCAGCGTTATGCAGGGGGCCGGGACTGAAGCTTTCTTT	CSVMQGAGTEAFF	TRBV29-1	TRBD1	TRBJ1-1	13	few
TGTGCCAGTAGTATAGTCTCTTCTCCGGACAGGGCGGACACTGAAGCTTTCTTT	CASSIVSSPDRADTEAFF	TRBV19	TRBD1	TRBJ1-1	18	.
TGCGCCAGCAGCTTGGCTGACTCCAGATCCGGGACAAGCACTGAAGCTTTCTTT	CASSLADSRSGTSTEAFF	TRBV5-1	.	TRBJ1-1	18	.
TGTGCCAGCAGCTTAGATTCCCTGGGCAGCTCCTACGAGCAGTACTTC	CASSLDSLGSSYEQYF	TRBV7-2	.	TRBJ2-7	16	.
TGTGCCAGCAGCTCAGGGGGGCTAGGGGGCGATACGCAGTATTTT	CASSSGGLGGDTQYF	TRBV7-2	.	TRBJ2-3	15	.
TGCGCCAGCAGCTCAATAGCGGGAGGCACTAGCAATGAGCAGTTCTTC	CASSSIAGGTSNEQFF	TRBV5-1	TRBD2	TRBJ2-1	16	.
TGTGCCAGCAGTCCGTTGGGGCTCTCTAATGAAAAACTGTTTTTT	CASSPLGLSNEKLFF	TRBV6-5	.	TRBJ1-4	15	.
TGTGCCAGCAGCTTAGAACTAGCAATGAATGAGCAGTTCTTC	CASSLELAMNEQFF	TRBV7-9	.	TRBJ2-1	14	.
TGTGCCAGCAGTCTAACAGGGGCCGCGGGCACTGAAGCTTTCTTT	CASSLTGAAGTEAFF	TRBV9	TRBD1	TRBJ1-1	15	.
TGTGCCAGCAGTTACTCGGAATTGGACAGGCAGCATTTT	CASSYSELDRQHF	TRBV6-6	TRBD1	TRBJ1-5	13	few
TGTGCCAGCAGCTTGGGGGCAGGGGCCACAGATACGCAGTATTTT	CASSLGAGATDTQYF	TRBV7-2	.	TRBJ2-3	15	.
TGCGCCAGCTCCTCCGAGGATACGCAGTATTTT	CASSSEDTQYF	TRBV5-1	.	TRBJ2-3	11	once
TGTGCCAGCAGTTCACCGTGGGACAGGGACGGGTCACCCCTCCACTTT	CASSSPWDRDGSPLHF	TRBV28	TRBD1	TRBJ1-6	16	many
TGCGCCAGCACCCTAGCGGAGAGCTCCTACAATGAGCAGTTCTTC	CASTLAESSYNEQFF	TRBV5-1	TRBD2	TRBJ2-1	15	.
TGTGCCAGCAGCTTAAGCCGAGGAATGAACACTGAAGCTTTCTTT	CASSLSRGMNTEAFF	TRBV7-2	.	TRBJ1-1	15	few
TGTGCCAGCAGCGTAGGGTCTAGCGGGGCTAATGAGCAGTTCTTC	CASSVGSSGANEQFF	TRBV9	TRBD2	TRBJ2-1	15	.
TGTGCCAGCAGCCAAGAGACAGGGGAAGCTTTCTTT	CASSQETGEAFF	TRBV11-3	TRBD1	TRBJ1-1	12	.
TGTGCCAGCAGCCAAGGAGGGACAGGTACAGATACGCAGTATTTT	CASSQGGTGTDTQYF	TRBV3-1/TRBV3-2	TRBD1	TRBJ2-3	15	.
TGTGCCAGCAGTTTGGGGAGAGCTCAGCCCCAGCATTTT	CASSLGRAQPQHF	TRBV12-3/TRBV12-4	.	TRBJ1-5	13	few
TGTGCCTGGAGTGTAGGAAGGGACAGTGCCTATGGCTACACCTTC	CAWSVGRDSAYGYTF	TRBV30	TRBD1	TRBJ1-2	15	once
TGTGCCAGCAGTTACAACAGGGGGCCCACTGGTAGCTATGAGCAGTTCTTC	CASSYNRGPTGSYEQFF	TRBV27	TRBD1	TRBJ2-1	17	.
TGTGCCAGCACTCCGAGGGACAGTAGCCCCGAGTTTGAAGCTTTCTTT	CASTPRDSSPEFEAFF	TRBV2	TRBD1	TRBJ1-1	16	once
TGTGCCAGCAGCTTGAGGCAGGGTGACGCAGATACGCAGTATTTT	CASSLRQGDADTQYF	TRBV5-8	.	TRBJ2-3	15	few
TGTGCCAGCAGCCGCGTAGGGAGGTATGGGGAGACCCAGTACTTC	CASSRVGRYGETQYF	TRBV7-2	.	TRBJ2-5	15	.